This T cell receptor beta chain was sequenced for a study of shared clonotypes between healthy human individuals. Broader study findings: Sharing across four donors was highest in naive CD4 (roughly 5%) and lowest in memory CD8 (0.4%). Lower generation probabilities were found for non-shared clonotypes than for those shared by all four donors.

Researchers divided each subset's genomic DNA evenly across several immunoSEQ plates. Assay: immunoSEQ multiplex PCR; the TCRdb copy retains only in-frame clones and omits some. Found here are about 1 million clones, about 77% of them singletons; the top ten hold about 1.5%. CD45RA+ naive and CD45RA-negative memory subsets were separated from CD4+ cells. With regard to this clone: What it recognizes is unknown.

The sequence was obtained from a man aged 18-30 years in good health. Material: memory CD4+ T cells sorted from blood. Subset specified: CD45RA-negative fraction.

The CDR3 reads CASRDNGGYTF. DNA for the CDR3: TGTGCCAGCCGGGACAACGGGGGCTACACCTTC. V gene TRBV9 combines with J gene TRBJ1-2; D perhaps matches TRBD1 (6 bases). Germline V CDR1 and CDR2: SGDLS, YYNGEE. The CDR3 extends over 11 amino acids. V was pared by 7 bases and J by 8 bases, with 12 bases between.